The TCR beta chain under discussion was sequenced for a study of CD8+CD57+ T cells in acquired aplastic anemia. Genomic DNA acted as the template from which TCR beta VDJ combination and CDR3 sequence profiling were carried out. TCRdb re-analysed the reads in MiXCR, keeping a single row per CDR3 protein. Here the sample spans fewer than 200,000 distinct CDR3 sequences, about three fifths being singletons. The CDR3 is made up of 13 amino acids. From germline, CDR1 is DFQATT and CDR2 SNEGSKA (reference sequence). Trimming took off 6 bases at V and 0 bases at J, with 9 bases between the two ends. The sample consisted of sorted CD4+, CD8+, or CD8+CD57+ T cells (not recorded which) from PBMCs. This sequence originates from a human donor in good health. This rearrangement joins TRBV20-1 to TRBJ2-4; D is ambiguous. The CDR3 nucleotides read TGCAGTGCCGACGATCTAGCCAAAAACATTCAGTACTTC. Translated: CSADDLAKNIQYF.